The 28 T cell receptor beta chains presented below share a single source sample, sequenced in a study of CXCR3-negative and CXCR3-positive naive CD8 T cells (dated by TCRdb to between 2018 and 2021). General study outcomes and caveats: TRB CDR3s from CXCR3-positive naive cells showed higher hydrophobicity (lower Kidera factor 4), lower energy, and higher strength and volume indices than CXCR3-negative naive cells.

Sequenced on a NextSeq 550. The Human TCR Profiling Kit (MiLaboratory) was used to prepare UMI-labeled 5' RACE TRB cDNA libraries. TCRdb reanalyzed the reads, keeping one entry per CDR3 protein sequence and omitting DNA. This sample's table carries approximately 96,000 distinct CDR3 sequences. Roughly 0.99% of the sample is in the top ten clones. For these TCRs, the target antigens are not known. The sequenced sample consisted of naive CXCR3+ CD8+ T cells from blood. The sample's cell subset or site, from its label and the paper: CD45RO-CCR7+CD27+CD95- naive CD8+ T cells expressing CXCR3 (TNR3+). Receptors originate from a human donor in good health. Some clones in this sample may be carry-over from other donors' samples.

This chain links TRBV6-6 with TRBJ1-1. Germline CDR1 and CDR2: MNHNY and SVGAGI (reference sequence). This CDR3 comprises 15 residues. The CDR3 sequence: CASSDRTLMNTEAFF.

V is TRBV7-3 and J is TRBJ2-3. This CDR3 contains 13 residues. Looked up from germline, CDR1 is SGHTA and CDR2 is FQGTGA. The CDR3 sequence: CASSRDMTDTQYF.

This chain connects TRBV14 to TRBJ2-3. This CDR3 has 15 residues. In germline, CDR1 is SGHDN, CDR2 FVKESK. CDR3 amino acids: CASSQDAYGTDTQYF.

The rearrangement joins TRBV9 to TRBJ2-5; TCRdb calls TRBD1, which cannot be checked without DNA. CDR3 length: 14 residues. Per germline, CDR1 SGDLS and CDR2 YYNGEE. The CDR3: CASSLGQGQETQYF.

V gene TRBV9 combines with J gene TRBJ1-1; the TCRdb D gene call, TRBD1, has no DNA to confirm it. Germline V gene sequence: CDR1 SGDLS, CDR2 YYNGEE. The CDR3 spans 13 residues. The CDR3 loop reads CASRGQGRAEAFF.

This chain links TRBV14 with TRBJ2-1; the TCRdb call, TRBD2, lacks DNA for checking. The CDR3 is 16 amino acids. Germline lookup yields CDR1 SGHDN and CDR2 FVKESK. Here the CDR3 reads CASSILAGGTYNEQFF.

The CDR3: CASSEIGQGTYNEQFF. The rearrangement uses TRBV2 and TRBJ2-1; TCRdb lists TRBD1, though no DNA is available to test this call. CDR3 size: 16 residues. CDR1 is SNHLY, CDR2 FYNNEI, per germline.

The V and J genes are TRBV5-1 and TRBJ2-7; TCRdb indicates TRBD1, and absent DNA this call remains unverified. The CDR3 covers 14 residues. The germline gives CDR1 SGHRS, CDR2 YFSETQ. The CDR3: CASSLRTGNYEQYF. Complete variable domain (other parts from reference TRBV5-1 and TRBJ2-7): KAGVTQTPRYLIKTRGQQVTLSCSPISGHRSVSWYQQTPGQGLQFLFEYFSETQRNKGNFPGRFSGRQFSNSRSEMNVSTLELGDSALYLCASSLRTGNYEQYFGPGTRLTVT.

The CDR3 sequence: CATSRDANEQFF. The V and J genes are TRBV15 and TRBJ2-1. Germline loops: CDR1 LNHNV, CDR2 YYDKDF (reference sequence). This CDR3 comprises 12 residues.

This chain joins TRBV27 and TRBJ2-1; absent DNA, TCRdb's TRBD2 call cannot be checked. CDR1 MNHEY and CDR2 SMNVEV come from the germline V gene (reference sequence). The CDR3 has 18 amino acids. The chain's CDR3 is CTSSLSLASGYLYNEQFF.

The CDR3 sequence: CASSPGTYNTEAFF. The chain recombines TRBV19 with TRBJ1-1; TCRdb proposes TRBD1, but this gene call is untestable without DNA. Per germline, CDR1 LNHDA and CDR2 SQIVND (reference sequence). The CDR3 runs to 14 residues.

The chain employs TRBV29-1 and TRBJ2-7. Germline loops: CDR1 SQVTM, CDR2 ANQGSEA. The CDR3 has 14 residues. The CDR3: CSVEDEGGFYVQYF.

This clonotype is identified as medium-sized from frequency. The genes are TRBV6-2 or TRBV6-3 and TRBJ1-6; the D call from TCRdb, TRBD1, cannot be confirmed without DNA. The germline V gene encodes CDR1 MNHEY and CDR2 SVGEGT. The CDR3 runs 16 residues. The CDR3 sequence: CASSSPGQGDNSPLHF.

The V gene is TRBV4-1, the J gene TRBJ2-7; TCRdb's D call of TRBD2 is untestable without DNA. The CDR3 is 16 amino acids. CDR1 is MGHRA and CDR2 is YSYEKL in the germline V gene. The CDR3 protein is CASSQGTSGGTYEQYF.

V and J are TRBV6-5 and TRBJ1-5; TCRdb lists TRBD1, though no DNA is available to test this call. This CDR3 contains 15 residues. Per the germline V gene, CDR1 is MNHEY and CDR2 is SVGAGI. The CDR3 here is CASKVDRGFYQPQHF.

The genes are TRBV14 and TRBJ2-3; TCRdb's D gene call, TRBD2, goes unchecked for lack of DNA. This CDR3 is built from 17 residues. Germline CDR1 reads SGHDN; CDR2 reads FVKESK. CDR3 loop: CASSQEWASGGQDTQYF.

The V and J genes are TRBV7-2 and TRBJ1-5; TCRdb reports TRBD1, a call that lacks DNA to check it against. The CDR3 runs to 15 residues. Germline-derived CDR1 and CDR2 are SGHTA and FQGNSA. The CDR3 region is CASSPTGTGAQPQHF.

The J gene is TRBJ2-3, the V gene TRBV7-8; TCRdb returns TRBD2, unconfirmable since there is no DNA. Germline CDR1 is SGHVS and CDR2 is FQNEAQ. This CDR3 has 15 amino acids. CDR3 sequence: CASSAGLERADTQYF.

The chain employs TRBV2 and TRBJ2-7. The CDR3 consists of 12 residues. Germline CDR1 and CDR2: SNHLY and FYNNEI. The CDR3 reads CASTHLNYEQYF.

The chain recombines TRBV4-3 with TRBJ2-7. CDR3 size: 14 residues. The germline V gene has CDR1 LGHNA and CDR2 YSLEER. The chain's CDR3 is CASSQGRRAYEQYF.

V and J are TRBV27 and TRBJ2-3; there is no DNA to check the TCRdb D call of TRBD1. This CDR3 comprises 15 residues. The germline gives CDR1 MNHEY, CDR2 SMNVEV (reference sequence). CDR3 region: CASSLDPEGTDTQYF.

This chain joins TRBV7-2 and TRBJ2-1; checking the TCRdb D call of TRBD2 is not possible without DNA. Germline loops: CDR1 SGHTA, CDR2 FQGNSA. CDR3 size: 17 residues. CDR3 protein: CASSLGIGGAPYNEQFF.

This chain's CDR3 is CASSSVDRQAYSPLHF. The V call is TRBV18, the J call TRBJ1-6. This CDR3 comprises 16 residues. Germline CDR1 is KGHSH and CDR2 is LQKENI. Based on the CDR3 plus reference TRBV18 and TRBJ1-6, the full variable domain is NAGVMQNPRHLVRRRGQEARLRCSPMKGHSHVYWYRQLPEEGLKFMVYLQKENIIDESGMPKERFSAEFPKEGPSILRIQQVVRGDSAAYFCASSSVDRQAYSPLHFGNGTRLTVT.

The CDR3 here is CASSSTVYEQYF. The chain couples TRBV6-2 or TRBV6-3 to TRBJ2-7. The CDR3 length is 12 residues. Per germline, CDR1 MNHEY and CDR2 SVGEGT.

CDR3 sequence: CASSLGSEQGQGSNQPQHF. The V gene is TRBV7-7, the J gene TRBJ1-5; with no DNA, the TCRdb D assignment of TRBD1 cannot be verified. The CDR3 runs 19 residues. CDR1 is SSHAT and CDR2 is FNYEAQ in the germline V gene (reference sequence).

This rearrangement joins TRBV9 to TRBJ2-2. CDR1 SGDLS and CDR2 YYNGEE come from the germline V gene. The CDR3 spans 12 residues. The CDR3 sequence: CASSAYTGELFF. Full variable domain (missing parts from reference TRBV9 and TRBJ2-2): DSGVTQTPKHLITATGQRVTLRCSPRSGDLSVYWYQQSLDQGLQFLIQYYNGEERAKGNILERFSAQQFPDLHSELNLSSLELGDSALYFCASSAYTGELFFGEGSRLTVL.

The V and J genes are TRBV19 and TRBJ1-1. The CDR3 totals 12 residues. Germline CDR1 reads LNHDA; CDR2 reads SQIVND (reference sequence). This chain's CDR3 is CASSIGNTEAFF.

The chain carries TRBV29-1 and TRBJ2-1; absent DNA, TCRdb's TRBD1 call cannot be checked. CDR1 and CDR2 (germline): SQVTM, ANQGSEA. CDR3 length: 18 residues. The CDR3 protein is CSVRVMRGPVSSYNEQFF.